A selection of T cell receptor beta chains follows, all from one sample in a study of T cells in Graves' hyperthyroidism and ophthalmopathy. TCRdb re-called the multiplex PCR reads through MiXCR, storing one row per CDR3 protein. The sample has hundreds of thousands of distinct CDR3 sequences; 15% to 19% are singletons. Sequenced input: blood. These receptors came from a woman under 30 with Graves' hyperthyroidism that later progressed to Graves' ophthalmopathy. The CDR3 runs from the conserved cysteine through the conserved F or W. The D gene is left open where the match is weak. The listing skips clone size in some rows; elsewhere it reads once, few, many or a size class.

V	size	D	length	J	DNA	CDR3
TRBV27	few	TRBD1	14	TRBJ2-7	TGTGCCAGCACCCTCCGCCAGGGGGCTAGCGAGCAGTACTTC	CASTLRQGASEQYF
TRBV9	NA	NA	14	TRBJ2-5	TGTGCCAGCAGCCCTCAAGGGTTCGAGGAGACCCAGTACTTC	CASSPQGFEETQYF
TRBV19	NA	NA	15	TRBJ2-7	TGTGCCAGTAGTCGGGGGCTCATTGGACTAAGTGAGCAGTACTTC	CASSRGLIGLSEQYF
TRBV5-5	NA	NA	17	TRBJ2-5	TGTGCCAGCAGCTTGGGGGGGGGTGGCAGGGGAACAAAGACCCAGTACTTC	CASSLGGGGRGTKTQYF
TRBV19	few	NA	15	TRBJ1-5	TGTGCCAGTAGACTCTCTGACACTACCAATCAGCCCCAGCATTTT	CASRLSDTTNQPQHF
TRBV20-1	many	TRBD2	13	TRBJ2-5	TGCAGTGCTAGTGGGGGGGATGGAGAGACCCAGTACTTC	CSASGGDGETQYF
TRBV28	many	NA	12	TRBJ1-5	TGTGCCAGCAGACAGGGAGATCAGCCCCAGCATTTT	CASRQGDQPQHF
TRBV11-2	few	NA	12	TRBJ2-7	TGTGCCAGCAGCCGGCTTAACTACGAGCAGTACTTC	CASSRLNYEQYF
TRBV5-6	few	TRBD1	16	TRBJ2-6	TGTGCCAGCAGCTTGCCGGGGACAGGTGGGGCCAACGTCCTGACTTTC	CASSLPGTGGANVLTF
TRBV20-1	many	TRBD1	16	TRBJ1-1	TGCAGTGCCCCCCTTTTTGGTCGGGCAGGGGGCGTTAAAGCTTTCTTT	CSAPLFGRAGGVKAFF
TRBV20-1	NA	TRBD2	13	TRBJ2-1	TGCAGTGCTAGAGGGACTAGTTTGTATGAGCAGTTCTTC	CSARGTSLYEQFF
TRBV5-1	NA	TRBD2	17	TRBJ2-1	TGCGCCAGCAGCTTTGGGACCGGGACTAGCGGGAACAATGAGCAGTTCTTC	CASSFGTGTSGNNEQFF
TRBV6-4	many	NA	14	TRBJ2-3	TGTGCCAGCAGTGACAAAGGATCCACAGATACGCAGTATTTT	CASSDKGSTDTQYF
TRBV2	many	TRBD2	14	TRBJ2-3	TGTGCCAGCAGGGTAGCGGGAGTGACAGATACGCAGTATTTT	CASRVAGVTDTQYF
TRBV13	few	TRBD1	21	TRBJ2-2	TGTGCCAGCAGACCTAACGACTTGGACAGGGCGACACATTTCAACACCGGGGAGCTGTTTTTT	CASRPNDLDRATHFNTGELFF
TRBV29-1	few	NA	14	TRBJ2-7	TGCAGCGTTGAAGATTTACGGGGGGCTTACGAGCAGTACTTC	CSVEDLRGAYEQYF
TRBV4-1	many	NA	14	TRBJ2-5	TGCGCCAGCAGCCAGCCCCGACAGGAAGAGACCCAGTACTTC	CASSQPRQEETQYF
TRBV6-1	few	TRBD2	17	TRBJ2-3	TGTGCCAGCAGTGCCGCGAAGGGCGGGAGGTACACAGATACGCAGTATTTT	CASSAAKGGRYTDTQYF
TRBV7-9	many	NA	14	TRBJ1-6	TGTGCCAGCAGCCTCTCTGGGGGTAGTTCACCCCTCCACTTT	CASSLSGGSSPLHF
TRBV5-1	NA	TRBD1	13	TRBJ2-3	TGCGCCAGCAGCTCTGGACAGGCCGATACGCAGTATTTT	CASSSGQADTQYF
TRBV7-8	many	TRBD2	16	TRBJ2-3	TGTGCCAGCAGCGGCAGTAGCGGGAGGTGGTCAGATACGCAGTATTTT	CASSGSSGRWSDTQYF
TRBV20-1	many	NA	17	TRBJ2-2	TGCAGTGCTAGAGAAGGGTTACAGGGAGAGGACACCGGGGAGCTGTTTTTT	CSAREGLQGEDTGELFF
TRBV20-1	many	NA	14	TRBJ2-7	TGCAGTGCTAGTACACAACAGGGCCACTACGAGCAGTACTTC	CSASTQQGHYEQYF
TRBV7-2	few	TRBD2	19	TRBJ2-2	TGTGCCAGCAGCCCCTCCGGGACTAGCGGCTTGGGAGGAGCCGGGGAGCTGTTTTTT	CASSPSGTSGLGGAGELFF
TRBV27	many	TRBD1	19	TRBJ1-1	TGTGCCAGCAGTCCTCGAGGCAGGGGGCTTGCTAGGGCGAACACTGAAGCTTTCTTT	CASSPRGRGLARANTEAFF
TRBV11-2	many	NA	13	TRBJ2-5	TGTGCCAGCAGCTTAGGACTAGTTGGGACCCAGTACTTC	CASSLGLVGTQYF
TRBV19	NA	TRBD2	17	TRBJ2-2	TGTGCCAGTAGTATCATGGGACTAGCGGCGAACACCGGGGAGCTGTTTTTT	CASSIMGLAANTGELFF
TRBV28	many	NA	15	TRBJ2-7	TGTGCCAGCAGTTTATGGCGGGTCGGCTCCTACGAGCAGTACTTC	CASSLWRVGSYEQYF
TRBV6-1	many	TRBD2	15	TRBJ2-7	TGTGCCAGCAGTTACGTGGCTAGCGGTACCTACGAGCAGTACTTC	CASSYVASGTYEQYF
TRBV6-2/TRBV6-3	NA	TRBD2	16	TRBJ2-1	TGTGCCAGCAAGAGACTAGCGGGAGGGGTAGGAAATGAGCAGTTCTTC	CASKRLAGGVGNEQFF
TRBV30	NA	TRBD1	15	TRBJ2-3	TGTGCCTGGAGTGCCGTGACAGGGGGAACAGATACGCAGTATTTT	CAWSAVTGGTDTQYF
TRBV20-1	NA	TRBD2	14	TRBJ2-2	TGCAGTGCTAGAGGGCGGGAGGGCACCGGGGAGCTGTTTTTT	CSARGREGTGELFF
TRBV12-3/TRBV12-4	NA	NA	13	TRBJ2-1	TGTGCCAGCAGTTTAACAAACTACAATGAGCAGTTCTTC	CASSLTNYNEQFF
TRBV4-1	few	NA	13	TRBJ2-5	TGCGCCAGCAGCCAAACGATCCAAGAGACCCAGTACTTC	CASSQTIQETQYF
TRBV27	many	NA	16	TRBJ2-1	TGTGCCAGCAGTTTCCAGGGGCGGACTTACTACAATGAGCAGTTCTTC	CASSFQGRTYYNEQFF
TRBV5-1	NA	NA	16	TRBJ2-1	TGCGCCAGCAGCTTGACCAGCGGAGGACAGTACAATGAGCAGTTCTTC	CASSLTSGGQYNEQFF
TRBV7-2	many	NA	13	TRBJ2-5	TGTGCCAGCAGCGTTAGCGGCCAAGAGACCCAGTACTTC	CASSVSGQETQYF
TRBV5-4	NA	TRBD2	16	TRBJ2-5	TGTGCCAGCAGCTTGGGACTAGCGGGAACTCAAGAGACCCAGTACTTC	CASSLGLAGTQETQYF
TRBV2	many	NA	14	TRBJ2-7	TGTGCCAGCAGTGAAGCGGGACCCTACTACGAGCAGTACTTC	CASSEAGPYYEQYF
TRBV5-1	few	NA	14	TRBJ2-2	TGCGCCAGCTCCCCCCTTGCGAACACCGGGGAGCTGTTTTTT	CASSPLANTGELFF
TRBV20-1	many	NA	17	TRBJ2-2	TGCAGTGCCCCATCAGGCCAACAGGGGACTAACACCGGGGAGCTGTTTTTT	CSAPSGQQGTNTGELFF
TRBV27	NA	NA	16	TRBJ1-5	TGTGCCAGCAGTTTATCGGCGGGGGGCGTCGATCAGCCCCAGCATTTT	CASSLSAGGVDQPQHF